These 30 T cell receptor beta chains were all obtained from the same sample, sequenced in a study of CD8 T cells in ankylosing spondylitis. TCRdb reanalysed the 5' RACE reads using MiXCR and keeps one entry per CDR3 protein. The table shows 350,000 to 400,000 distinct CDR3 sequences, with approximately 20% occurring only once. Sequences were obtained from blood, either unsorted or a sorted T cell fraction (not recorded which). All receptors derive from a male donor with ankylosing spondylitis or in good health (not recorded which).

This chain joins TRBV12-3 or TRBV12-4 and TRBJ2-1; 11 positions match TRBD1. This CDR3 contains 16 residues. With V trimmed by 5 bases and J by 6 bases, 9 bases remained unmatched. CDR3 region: CASSPGQGGSGNEQFF. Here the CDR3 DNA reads TGTGCCAGCAGTCCGGGACAGGGGGGCTCCGGCAATGAGCAGTTCTTC.

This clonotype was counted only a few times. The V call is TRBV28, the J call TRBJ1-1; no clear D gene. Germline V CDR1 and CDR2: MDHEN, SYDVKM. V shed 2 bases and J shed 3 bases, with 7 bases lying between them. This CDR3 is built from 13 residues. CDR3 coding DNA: TGTGCCAGCAGTTTAAAGGTTTACACTGAAGCTTTCTTT. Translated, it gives CASSLKVYTEAFF.

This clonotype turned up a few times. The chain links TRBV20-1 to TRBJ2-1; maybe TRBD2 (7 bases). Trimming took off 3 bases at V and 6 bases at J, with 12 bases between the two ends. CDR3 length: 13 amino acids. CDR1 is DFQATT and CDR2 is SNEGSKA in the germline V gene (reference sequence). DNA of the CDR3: TGCAGTGCTAGGGGGAGGGGGAGCAATGAGCAGTTCTTC. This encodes CSARGRGSNEQFF.

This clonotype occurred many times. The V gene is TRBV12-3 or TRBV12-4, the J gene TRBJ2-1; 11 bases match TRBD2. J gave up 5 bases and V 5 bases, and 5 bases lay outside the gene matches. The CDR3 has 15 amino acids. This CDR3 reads CASSRTGLADNEQFF. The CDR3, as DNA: TGTGCCAGCAGTCGTACGGGACTAGCGGACAATGAGCAGTTCTTC.

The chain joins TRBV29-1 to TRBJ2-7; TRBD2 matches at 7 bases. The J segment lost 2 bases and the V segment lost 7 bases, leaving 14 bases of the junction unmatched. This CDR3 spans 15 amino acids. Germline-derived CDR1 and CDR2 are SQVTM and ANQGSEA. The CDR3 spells CSAYGREGVTYEQYF. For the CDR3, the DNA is TGCAGCGCCTACGGAAGGGAGGGAGTAACCTACGAGCAGTACTTC.

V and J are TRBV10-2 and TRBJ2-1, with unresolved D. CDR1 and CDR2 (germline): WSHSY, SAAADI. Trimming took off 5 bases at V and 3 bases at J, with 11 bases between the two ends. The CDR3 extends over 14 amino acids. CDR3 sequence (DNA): TGCGCCAGCAGTCACACGCTCGGCTACAATGAGCAGTTCTTC. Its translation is CASSHTLGYNEQFF.

CDR3 sequence (DNA): TGTGCCAGCAGCAAAGGCGAGGGCCCGGAACTCTCCTGCAATGAGCAGTTCTTC. Its translation: CASSKGEGPELSCNEQFF. The chain recombines TRBV21-1 with TRBJ2-1; the table's D call, TRBD2, was not checked against the DNA. TRBV21-1 is described as a pseudogene. This CDR3 comprises 18 residues.

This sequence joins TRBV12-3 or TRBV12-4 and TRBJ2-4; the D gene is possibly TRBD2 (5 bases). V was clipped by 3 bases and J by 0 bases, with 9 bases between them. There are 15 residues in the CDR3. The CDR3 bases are TGTGCCAGCAGTTTGGGTGGACTAGCCAAAAACATTCAGTACTTC. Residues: CASSLGGLAKNIQYF.

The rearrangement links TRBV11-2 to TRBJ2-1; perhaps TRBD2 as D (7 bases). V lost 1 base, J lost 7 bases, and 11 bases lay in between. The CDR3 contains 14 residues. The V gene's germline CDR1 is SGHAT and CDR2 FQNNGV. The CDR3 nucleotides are TGTGCCAGCAGCTTAGTTAAGGGGGGGAATGAGCAGTTCTTC. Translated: CASSLVKGGNEQFF.

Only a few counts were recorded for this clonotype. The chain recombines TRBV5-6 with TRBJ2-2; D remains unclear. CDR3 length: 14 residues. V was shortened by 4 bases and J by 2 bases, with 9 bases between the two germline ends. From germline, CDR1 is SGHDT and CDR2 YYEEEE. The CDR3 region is CASSDDGNTGELFF. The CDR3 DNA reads TGTGCCAGCAGCGATGACGGAAACACCGGGGAGCTGTTTTTT.

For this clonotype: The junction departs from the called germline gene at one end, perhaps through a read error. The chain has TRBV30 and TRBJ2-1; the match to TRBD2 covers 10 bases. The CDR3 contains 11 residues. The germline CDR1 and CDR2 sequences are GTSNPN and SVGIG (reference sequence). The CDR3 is CAWSLAGEPFF. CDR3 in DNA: TGTGCCTGGAGTCTAGCGGGGGAGCCGTTCTTC.

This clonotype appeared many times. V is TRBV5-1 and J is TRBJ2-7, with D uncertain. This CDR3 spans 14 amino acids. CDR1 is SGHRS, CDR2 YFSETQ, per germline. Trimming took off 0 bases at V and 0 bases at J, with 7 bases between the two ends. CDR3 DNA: TGCGCCAGCAGCTTGGACGGGTACTCCTACGAGCAGTACTTC. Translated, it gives CASSLDGYSYEQYF. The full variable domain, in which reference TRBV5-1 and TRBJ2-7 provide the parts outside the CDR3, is KAGVTQTPRYLIKTRGQQVTLSCSPISGHRSVSWYQQTPGQGLQFLFEYFSETQRNKGNFPGRFSGRQFSNSRSEMNVSTLELGDSALYLCASSLDGYSYEQYFGPGTRLTVT.

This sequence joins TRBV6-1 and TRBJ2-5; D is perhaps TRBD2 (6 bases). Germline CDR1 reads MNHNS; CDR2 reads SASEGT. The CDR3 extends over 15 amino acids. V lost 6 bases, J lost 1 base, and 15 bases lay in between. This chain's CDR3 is CASSNSEGSQETQYF. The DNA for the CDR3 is TGTGCCAGCAGCAATTCGGAGGGGTCCCAAGAGACCCAGTACTTC.

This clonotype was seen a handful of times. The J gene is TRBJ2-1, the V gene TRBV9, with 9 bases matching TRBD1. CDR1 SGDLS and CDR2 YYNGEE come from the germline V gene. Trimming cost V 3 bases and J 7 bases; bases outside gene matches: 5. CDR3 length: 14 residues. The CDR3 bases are TGTGCCAGCAGCGCCGGACAGGGGAGGAATGAGCAGTTCTTC. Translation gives CASSAGQGRNEQFF. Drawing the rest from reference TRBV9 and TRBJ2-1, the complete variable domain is DSGVTQTPKHLITATGQRVTLRCSPRSGDLSVYWYQQSLDQGLQFLIQYYNGEERAKGNILERFSAQQFPDLHSELNLSSLELGDSALYFCASSAGQGRNEQFFGPGTRLTVL.

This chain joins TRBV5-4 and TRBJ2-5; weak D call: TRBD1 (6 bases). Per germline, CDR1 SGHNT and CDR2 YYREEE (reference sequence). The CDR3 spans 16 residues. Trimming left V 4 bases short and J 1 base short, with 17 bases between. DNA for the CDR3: TGTGCCAGCAGCGGGCCGGTACAGGGAAGCCAAGAGACCCAGTACTTC. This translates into CASSGPVQGSQETQYF.

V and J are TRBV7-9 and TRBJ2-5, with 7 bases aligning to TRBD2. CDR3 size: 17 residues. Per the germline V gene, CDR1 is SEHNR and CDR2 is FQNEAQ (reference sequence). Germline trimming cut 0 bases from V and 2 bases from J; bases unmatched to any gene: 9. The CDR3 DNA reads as TGTGCCAGCAGCTTAGCTCGGGACTACTATTCACAAGAGACCCAGTACTTC. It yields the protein CASSLARDYYSQETQYF.

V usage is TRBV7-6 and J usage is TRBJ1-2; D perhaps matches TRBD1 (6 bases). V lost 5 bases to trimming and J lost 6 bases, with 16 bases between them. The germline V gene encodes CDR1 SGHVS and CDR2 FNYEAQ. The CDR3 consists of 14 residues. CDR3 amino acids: CASSLSGGADGYTF. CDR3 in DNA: TGTGCCAGCAGCCTGTCGGGGGGCGCTGATGGCTACACCTTC.

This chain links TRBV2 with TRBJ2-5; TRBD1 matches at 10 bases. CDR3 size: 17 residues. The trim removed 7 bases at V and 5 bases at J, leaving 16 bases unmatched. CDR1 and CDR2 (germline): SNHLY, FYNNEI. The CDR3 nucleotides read TGTGCCAGCATATCCGCGTCCCCGGGACAGGGGTTGGAGACCCAGTACTTC. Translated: CASISASPGQGLETQYF.

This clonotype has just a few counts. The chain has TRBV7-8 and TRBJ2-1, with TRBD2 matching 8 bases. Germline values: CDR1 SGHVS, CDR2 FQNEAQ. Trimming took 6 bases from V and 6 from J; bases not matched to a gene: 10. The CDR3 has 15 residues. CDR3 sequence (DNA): TGTGCCAGCAGAGACCTCGGGGGGGCCGTCAATGAGCAGTTCTTC. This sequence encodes CASRDLGGAVNEQFF.

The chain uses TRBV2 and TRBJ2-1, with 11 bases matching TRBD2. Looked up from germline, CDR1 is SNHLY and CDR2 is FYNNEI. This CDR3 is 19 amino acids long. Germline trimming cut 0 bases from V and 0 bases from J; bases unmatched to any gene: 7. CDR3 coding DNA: TGTGCCAGCAGTGAAGCGCGAGCTAGCGGGGGGCCCTCCTACAATGAGCAGTTCTTC. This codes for CASSEARASGGPSYNEQFF.

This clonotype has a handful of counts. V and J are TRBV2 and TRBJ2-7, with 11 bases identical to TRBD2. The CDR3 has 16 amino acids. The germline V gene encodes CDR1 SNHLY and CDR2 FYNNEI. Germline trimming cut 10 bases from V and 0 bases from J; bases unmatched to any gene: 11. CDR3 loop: CATTGTSGINSYEQYF. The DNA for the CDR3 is TGTGCCACCACCGGGACTAGCGGTATTAACTCCTACGAGCAGTACTTC.

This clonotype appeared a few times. The CDR3 region is CASSAAGTGDYEQYF. In DNA form, the CDR3 reads TGCGCCAGCAGCGCAGCCGGGACAGGGGACTACGAGCAGTACTTC. The rearrangement uses TRBV5-1 and TRBJ2-7, with 10 positions matching TRBD1. Germline-derived CDR1 and CDR2 are SGHRS and YFSETQ. The CDR3 consists of 15 residues. J lost 3 bases, V lost 4 bases, and 7 bases had no gene match.

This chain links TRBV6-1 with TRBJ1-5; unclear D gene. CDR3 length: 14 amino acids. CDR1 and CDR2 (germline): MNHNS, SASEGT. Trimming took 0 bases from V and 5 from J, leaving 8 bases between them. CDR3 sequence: CASSEALRDQPQHF. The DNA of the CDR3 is TGTGCCAGCAGTGAAGCGCTAAGGGATCAGCCCCAGCATTTT.

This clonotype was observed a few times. The CDR3 DNA reads as TGTGCCAGCAGCACCTCCCAGGGCTACGAGCAGTACTTC. Protein product: CASSTSQGYEQYF. The genes are TRBV5-6 and TRBJ2-7, with D possibly being TRBD1 (5 bases). The V end lost 4 bases, the J end lost 3 bases, and 11 bases lay between the germline ends. There are 13 residues in the CDR3. From germline, CDR1 is SGHDT and CDR2 YYEEEE.

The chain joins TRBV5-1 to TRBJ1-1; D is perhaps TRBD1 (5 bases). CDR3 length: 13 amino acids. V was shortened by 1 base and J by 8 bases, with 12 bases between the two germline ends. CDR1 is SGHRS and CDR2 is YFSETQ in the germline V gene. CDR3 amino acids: CASSLSANREAFF. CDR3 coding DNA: TGCGCCAGCAGCTTGTCGGCTAACAGGGAAGCTTTCTTT.

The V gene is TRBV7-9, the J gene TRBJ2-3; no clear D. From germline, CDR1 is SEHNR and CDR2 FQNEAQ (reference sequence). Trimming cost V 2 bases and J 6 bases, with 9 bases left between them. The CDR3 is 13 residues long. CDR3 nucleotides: TGTGCCAGCAGCTTATACTTGGGGGATACGCAGTATTTT. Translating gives CASSLYLGDTQYF.

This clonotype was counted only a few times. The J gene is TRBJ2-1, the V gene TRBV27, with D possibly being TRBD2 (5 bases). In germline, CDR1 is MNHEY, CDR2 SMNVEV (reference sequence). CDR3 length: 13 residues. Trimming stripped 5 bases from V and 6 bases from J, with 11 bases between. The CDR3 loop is CASSPGLRNEQFF. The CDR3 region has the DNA TGTGCCAGCAGTCCAGGACTGCGCAATGAGCAGTTCTTC.

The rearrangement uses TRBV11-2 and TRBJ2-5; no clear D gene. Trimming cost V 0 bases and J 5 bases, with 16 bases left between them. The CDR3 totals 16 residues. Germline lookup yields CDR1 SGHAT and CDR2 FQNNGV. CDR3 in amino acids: CASSLDRRVSRETQYF. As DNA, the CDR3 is TGTGCCAGCAGCTTAGATAGGCGCGTGAGCAGGGAGACCCAGTACTTC.

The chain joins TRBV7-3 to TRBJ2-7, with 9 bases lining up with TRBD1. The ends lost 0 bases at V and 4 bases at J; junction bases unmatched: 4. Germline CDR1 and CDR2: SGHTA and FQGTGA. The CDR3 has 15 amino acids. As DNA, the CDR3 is TGTGCCAGCAGCTTAACCACAGGGGGCGCATACGAGCAGTACTTC. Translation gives CASSLTTGGAYEQYF.

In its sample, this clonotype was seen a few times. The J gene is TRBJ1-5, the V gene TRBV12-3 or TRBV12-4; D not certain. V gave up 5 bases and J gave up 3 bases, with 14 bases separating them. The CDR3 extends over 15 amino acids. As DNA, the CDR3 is TGTGCCAGCAGTCCCGACGGCAGAGTCAATCAGCCCCAGCATTTT. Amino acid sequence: CASSPDGRVNQPQHF.